This T cell receptor beta chain was profiled in a study of blood T cell repertoires in COVID-19 (TCRdb year 2020). At the level of the whole study: Samples covering the acute and convalescent phases of COVID-19 were provided by collaborators in the United States, Italy and Spain. The material from the prospective study consisted of cDNA or gDNA derived from T cells, B-cell-depleted T cells, or PBMCs. Subjects who had been exposed to COVID-19, were actively infected with it, or had recovered from it provided the deeply sampled blood TCRbeta repertoires that made up the dataset. A freely available public database, intended as a resource for researchers studying the immune response to SARS-CoV-2, is where the repertoires were released. Samples were obtained from the ongoing ImmuneRACE study (first 160 participants) and from about 1,300 subjects provided by 6 global collaborators. A de-identified subject ID, COVID-19 status, age in years and sex were almost always included in the sample metadata. HLA class I and class II types, where available, came from metadata supplied by the sample provider rather than from assay-based typing. Paper-wide results and their limitations: Clinical and demographic metadata were provided uncurated, with the amount varying by source and participant.

TCRbeta CDR3 regions were amplified from genomic DNA by means of the immunoSEQ Assay, a bias-controlled multiplex PCR. The authors' pipeline ran thus. Nucleated cell counts per sample were estimated from amplification of reference gene primers within the assay. To quantify the absolute abundance of each unique TCRbeta CDR3 rearrangement, sequence reads were collapsed and filtered. For each sample, productive Simpson clonality was calculated as the square root of Simpson's diversity index over productive rearrangements. In its TCRdb copy, this immuneACCESS table keeps in-frame sequences only and misses some clones. Where compared with another copy, unresolved V genes explain less than half of these, and the others have no known cause. That table furnishes V, J and clone size, whereas the DNA furnished D and trimming. Across this sample there are tens of thousands of clones, with about 80% seen only once. The top ten hold 11% to 15% of the sample.

CDR1 and CDR2 are drawn from the germline V gene (reference sequence): LNHDA, SQIVND. V and J are truncated by 5 bases and 3 bases respectively, leaving an intervening sequence of 23 bases. The CDR3 covers 17 residues, taking in both the cysteine and the phenylalanine. The kept DNA is CDR3 alone, 51 bases in frame from the first base. Whole blood was collected in K2EDTA tubes by collaborating institutions according to the institutions' own protocols. Collaborator samples were shipped for TCRbeta analysis as frozen whole blood, isolated PBMCs, or DNA extracted from either sample type. Comments on this clone: Which antigen it targets is not known. No base qualities exist here, and no much larger clone lies one base off it.

Recombination joined TRBV19 with TRBJ2-7; the D region possibly corresponds to TRBD1 (6 bases align). Input material: peripheral blood. This receptor was obtained from a human donor in a cohort sampled during active COVID-19. The bases are TGTGCCAGTAGTCGCGCAGGGGCTACGCTACCAATCTACGAGCAGTACTTC. Translated, this gives CASSRAGATLPIYEQYF.